The 5 T cell receptor beta chains reported below all come from one sample, sequenced in a study of OX40 agonist ivuxolimab in advanced cancers. Here immunoSEQ multiplex PCR was the method, and the copy in TCRdb shows in-frame clones only, minus some. Among some 14,000 clones listed, more than 75% were seen once. Sequenced here: CD4+ or CD8+ T cells sorted from blood, sampled in a trial of the OX40 agonist ivuxolimab. These receptor sequences come from an adult with an advanced solid tumor such as melanoma, head and neck, liver or kidney cancer.

This clone has a handful of counts. The chain recombines TRBV4-2 with TRBJ1-2, with 8 bases matching TRBD1. Germline CDR1 and CDR2: LGHNA and YNFKEQ. Losses at the gene ends were 0 bases for V and 2 bases for J; bases not matched to a gene: 5. The CDR3 is 16 amino acids. This CDR3 reads CASSQDLGTGNYGYTF. The CDR3 DNA sequence: TGTGCCAGCAGCCAAGATTTGGGGACAGGCAACTATGGCTACACCTTC.

The chain combines TRBV6-5 with TRBJ1-1, with TRBD1 matching 7 bases. The CDR3 consists of 15 residues. Germline assignment: CDR1 MNHEY and CDR2 SVGAGI. Unmatched junction bases numbered 12, after V lost 6 bases and J lost 5 bases. The CDR3 DNA reads TGTGCCAGCAGGCCCTATGAGGGGGCGAGGACTGAAGCTTTCTTT. It is translated as CASRPYEGARTEAFF.

This clone was observed once. V is TRBV19 and J is TRBJ1-1, with D tentatively TRBD1 (5 bases). The germline gives CDR1 LNHDA, CDR2 SQIVND (reference sequence). Trimming pared 2 bases from V and 1 base from J, leaving 11 bases between. The CDR3 contains 15 residues. CDR3 amino acids: CASSIWQGANTEAFF. The DNA for the CDR3 is TGTGCCAGTAGTATATGGCAGGGCGCGAACACTGAAGCTTTCTTT.

The rearrangement joins TRBV11-3 to TRBJ2-7; 8 positions match TRBD1. CDR3 length: 14 amino acids. The junction had 5 bases not matched to a gene; V was cut back by 5 bases and J by 2 bases. The germline gives CDR1 SGHNT, CDR2 YENEEA. This CDR3 reads CASSQGTGPYEQYF. Here the CDR3 DNA reads TGTGCCAGCAGCCAAGGGACAGGACCCTACGAGCAGTACTTC.

The chain recombines TRBV19 with TRBJ1-5; 7 nucleotides agree with TRBD1. CDR1 and CDR2 (germline): LNHDA, SQIVND (reference sequence). This CDR3 is 15 amino acids long. Trimming at V came to 6 bases and at J to 2 bases, leaving 7 bases not matched to a gene. The CDR3 reads CASSPGQLGNQPQHF. Written as DNA, the CDR3 is TGTGCCAGTAGCCCGGGACAGTTAGGCAATCAGCCCCAGCATTTT.